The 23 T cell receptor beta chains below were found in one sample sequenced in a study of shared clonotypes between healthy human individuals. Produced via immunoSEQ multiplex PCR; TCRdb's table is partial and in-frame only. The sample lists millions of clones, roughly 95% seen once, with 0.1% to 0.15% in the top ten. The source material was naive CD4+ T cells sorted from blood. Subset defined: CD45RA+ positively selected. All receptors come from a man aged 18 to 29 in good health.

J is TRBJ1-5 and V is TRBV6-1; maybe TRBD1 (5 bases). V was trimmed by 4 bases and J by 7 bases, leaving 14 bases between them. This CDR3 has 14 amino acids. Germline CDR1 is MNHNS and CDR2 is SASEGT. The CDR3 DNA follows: TGTGCCAGCAGTGGCGGCAGGGTTGAACAGCCCCAGCATTTT. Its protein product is CASSGGRVEQPQHF.

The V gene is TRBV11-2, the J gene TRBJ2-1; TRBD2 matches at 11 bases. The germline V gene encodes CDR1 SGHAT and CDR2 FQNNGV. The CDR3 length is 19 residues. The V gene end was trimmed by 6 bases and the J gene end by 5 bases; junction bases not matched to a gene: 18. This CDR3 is CASRNGGLAGGGPHNEQFF. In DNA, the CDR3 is TGTGCCAGCAGGAACGGAGGGCTAGCGGGAGGCGGGCCCCACAATGAGCAGTTCTTC.

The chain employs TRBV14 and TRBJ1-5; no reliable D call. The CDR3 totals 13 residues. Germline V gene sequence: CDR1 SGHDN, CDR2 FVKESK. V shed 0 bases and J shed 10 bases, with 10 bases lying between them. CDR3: CASSQDLAGPQHF. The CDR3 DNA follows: TGTGCCAGCAGCCAAGATTTGGCAGGACCCCAGCATTTT.

The CDR3 sequence: CASSEKPLGEKLFF. CDR3 nucleotides: TGTGCCAGCAGTGAAAAACCCCTCGGGGAAAAACTGTTTTTT. The chain employs TRBV6-1 and TRBJ1-4; no definite D call. The CDR3 runs 14 residues. CDR1 and CDR2 from the germline V gene are MNHNS and SASEGT. With 2 bases removed from V and 8 bases from J, the gap between germline ends came to 12 bases.

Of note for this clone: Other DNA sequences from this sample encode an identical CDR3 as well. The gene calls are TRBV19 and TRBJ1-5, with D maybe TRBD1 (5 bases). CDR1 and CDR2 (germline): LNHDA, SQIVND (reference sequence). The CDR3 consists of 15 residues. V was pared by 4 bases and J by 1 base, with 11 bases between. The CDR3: CASSTTVLSNQPQHF. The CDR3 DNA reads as TGTGCCAGTAGTACGACAGTATTGAGCAATCAGCCCCAGCATTTT. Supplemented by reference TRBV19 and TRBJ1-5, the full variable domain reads DGGITQSPKYLFRKEGQNVTLSCEQNLNHDAMYWYRQDPGQGLRLIYYSQIVNDFQKGDIAEGYSVSREKKESFPLTVTSAQKNPTAFYLCASSTTVLSNQPQHFGDGTRLSIL.

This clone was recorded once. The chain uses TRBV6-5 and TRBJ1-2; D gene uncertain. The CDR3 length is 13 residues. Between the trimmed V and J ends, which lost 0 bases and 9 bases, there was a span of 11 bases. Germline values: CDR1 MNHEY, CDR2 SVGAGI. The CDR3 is CASSYSIGDSYTF. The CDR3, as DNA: TGTGCCAGCAGTTACTCGATTGGAGACAGCTACACCTTC.

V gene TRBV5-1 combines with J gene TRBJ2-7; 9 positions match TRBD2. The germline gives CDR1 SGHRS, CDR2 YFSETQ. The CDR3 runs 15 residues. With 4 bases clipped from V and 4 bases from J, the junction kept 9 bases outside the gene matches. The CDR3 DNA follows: TGCGCCAGCAGCCCTTTAGCGGGAGAGCATTACGAGCAGTACTTC. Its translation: CASSPLAGEHYEQYF. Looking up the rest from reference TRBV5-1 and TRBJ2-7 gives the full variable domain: KAGVTQTPRYLIKTRGQQVTLSCSPISGHRSVSWYQQTPGQGLQFLFEYFSETQRNKGNFPGRFSGRQFSNSRSEMNVSTLELGDSALYLCASSPLAGEHYEQYFGPGTRLTVT.

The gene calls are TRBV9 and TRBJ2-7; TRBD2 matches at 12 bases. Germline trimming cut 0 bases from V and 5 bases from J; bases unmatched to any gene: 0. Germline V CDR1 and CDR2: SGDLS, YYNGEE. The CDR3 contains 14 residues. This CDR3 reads CASSVGLAGDEQYF. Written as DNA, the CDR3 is TGTGCCAGCAGCGTAGGACTAGCGGGAGACGAGCAGTACTTC.

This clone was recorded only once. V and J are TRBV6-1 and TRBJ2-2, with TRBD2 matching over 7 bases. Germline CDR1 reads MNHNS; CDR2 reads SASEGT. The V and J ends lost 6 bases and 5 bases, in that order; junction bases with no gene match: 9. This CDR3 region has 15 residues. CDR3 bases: TGTGCCAGCAGAGGTGGCGGGAGCCGAACCGGGGAGCTGTTTTTT. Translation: CASRGGGSRTGELFF.

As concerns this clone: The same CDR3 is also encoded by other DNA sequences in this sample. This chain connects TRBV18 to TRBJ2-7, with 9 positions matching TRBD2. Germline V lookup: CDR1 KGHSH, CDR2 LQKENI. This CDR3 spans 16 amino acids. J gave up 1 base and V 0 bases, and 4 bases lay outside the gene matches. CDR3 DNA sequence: TGTGCCAGCTCACCACCTGGTACTAGCGGGTCCTACGAGCAGTACTTC. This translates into CASSPPGTSGSYEQYF.

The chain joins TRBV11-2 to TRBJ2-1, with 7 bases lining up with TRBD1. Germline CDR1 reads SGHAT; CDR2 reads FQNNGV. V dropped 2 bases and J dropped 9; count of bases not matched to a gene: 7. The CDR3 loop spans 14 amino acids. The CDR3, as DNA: TGTGCCAGCAGCTTAACGGGGACAGTCTTTGAGCAGTTCTTC. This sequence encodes CASSLTGTVFEQFF.

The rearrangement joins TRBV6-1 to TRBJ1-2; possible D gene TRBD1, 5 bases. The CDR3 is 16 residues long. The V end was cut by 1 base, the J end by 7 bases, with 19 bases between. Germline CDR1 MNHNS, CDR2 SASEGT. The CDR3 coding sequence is TGTGCCAGCAGTGAAGAGGCAGGGTGGGGTGAAGGTGGCTACACCTTC. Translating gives CASSEEAGWGEGGYTF.

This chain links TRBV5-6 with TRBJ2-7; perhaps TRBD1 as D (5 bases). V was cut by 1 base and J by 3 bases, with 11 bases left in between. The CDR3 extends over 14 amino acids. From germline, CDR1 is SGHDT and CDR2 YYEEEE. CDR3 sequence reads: CASSLRGTLYEQYF. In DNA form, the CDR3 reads TGTGCCAGCAGCTTGAGGGGTACTCTCTACGAGCAGTACTTC.

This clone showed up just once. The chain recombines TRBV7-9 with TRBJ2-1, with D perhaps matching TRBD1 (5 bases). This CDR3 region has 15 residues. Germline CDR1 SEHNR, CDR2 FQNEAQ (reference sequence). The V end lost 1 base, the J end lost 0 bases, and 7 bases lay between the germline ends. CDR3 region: CASSLVQGSYNEQFF. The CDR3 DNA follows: TGTGCCAGCAGCTTAGTTCAGGGCTCCTACAATGAGCAGTTCTTC.

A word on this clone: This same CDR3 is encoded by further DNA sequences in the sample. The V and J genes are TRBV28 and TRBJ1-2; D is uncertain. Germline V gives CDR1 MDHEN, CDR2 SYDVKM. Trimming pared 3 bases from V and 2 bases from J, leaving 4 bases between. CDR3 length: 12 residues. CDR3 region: CASSFQNYGYTF. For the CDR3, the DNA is TGTGCCAGCAGTTTTCAAAACTATGGCTACACCTTC.

The CDR3 spells CASSQGRTHSYEQYF. DNA of the CDR3: TGTGCCAGCAGCCAGGGGAGGACACACTCCTACGAGCAGTACTTC. The chain employs TRBV6-6 and TRBJ2-7; D possibly uses TRBD1 or TRBD2 (6 bases each). V was pared by 6 bases and J by 0 bases, with 15 bases between. Germline values: CDR1 MNHNY, CDR2 SVGAGI (reference sequence). The length of the CDR3 is 15 residues.

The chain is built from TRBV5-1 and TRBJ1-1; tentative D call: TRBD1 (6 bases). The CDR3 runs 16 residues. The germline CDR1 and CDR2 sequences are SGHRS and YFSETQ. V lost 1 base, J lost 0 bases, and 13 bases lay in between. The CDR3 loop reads CASSLTGLGMNTEAFF. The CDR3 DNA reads TGCGCCAGCAGCTTGACAGGGCTAGGGATGAACACTGAAGCTTTCTTT.

CDR3 residues: CASSKTLAGAAGEQFF. In DNA, the CDR3 is TGTGCCAGTAGTAAAACGCTAGCGGGAGCCGCAGGTGAGCAGTTCTTC. The V gene is TRBV19, the J gene TRBJ2-1, with 10 nucleotides matching TRBD2. Germline CDR1 and CDR2: LNHDA and SQIVND (reference sequence). Trimming removed 4 bases from V and 9 bases from J; junction bases left unmatched: 12. The CDR3 sequence is 16 residues long.

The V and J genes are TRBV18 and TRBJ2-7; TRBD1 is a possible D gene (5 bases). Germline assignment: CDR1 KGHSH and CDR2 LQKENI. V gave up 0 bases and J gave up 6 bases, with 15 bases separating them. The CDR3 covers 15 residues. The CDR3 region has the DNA TGTGCCAGCTCACCACCGAGCCTGTCAGGGCGCGAGCAGTACTTC. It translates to CASSPPSLSGREQYF.

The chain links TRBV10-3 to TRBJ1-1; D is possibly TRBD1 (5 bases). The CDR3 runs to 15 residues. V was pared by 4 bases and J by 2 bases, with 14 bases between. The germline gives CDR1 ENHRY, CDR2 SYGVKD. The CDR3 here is CAISGNGGGNTEAFF. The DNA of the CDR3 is TGTGCCATCAGTGGTAATGGGGGGGGTAACACTGAAGCTTTCTTT.

The CDR3 DNA reads TGTGCCAGCAGTGAAGGCCTACAGTCAACTAATGAAAAACTGTTTTTT. It yields the protein CASSEGLQSTNEKLFF. The chain employs TRBV2 and TRBJ1-4; no reliable D call. With 1 base removed from V and 0 bases from J, the gap between germline ends came to 9 bases. Germline CDR1 reads SNHLY; CDR2 reads FYNNEI. The CDR3 covers 16 residues.

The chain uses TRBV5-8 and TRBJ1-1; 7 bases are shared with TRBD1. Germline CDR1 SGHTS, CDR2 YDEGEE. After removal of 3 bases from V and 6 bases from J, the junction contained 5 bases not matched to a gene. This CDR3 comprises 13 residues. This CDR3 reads CASSSGTVPEAFF. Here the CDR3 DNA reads TGTGCCAGCAGCTCTGGGACAGTACCTGAAGCTTTCTTT.

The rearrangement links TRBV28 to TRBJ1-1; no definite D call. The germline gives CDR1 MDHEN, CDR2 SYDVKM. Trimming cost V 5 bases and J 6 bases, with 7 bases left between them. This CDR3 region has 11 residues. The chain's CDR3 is CASSRGAEAFF. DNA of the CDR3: TGTGCCAGCAGTCGCGGTGCTGAAGCTTTCTTT.